The T cell receptor beta chain described here comes from a study of response to subunit inactivated influenza vaccine. In its sample, this clonotype was seen a few times. CDR1 SGHAT and CDR2 FQNNGV come from the germline V gene. V was pared by 1 base and J by 0 bases, with 3 bases of the junction left unmatched. The CDR3 is made up of 17 amino acids. In TCRdb, the RT-PCR reads were re-called with MiXCR into one record per CDR3 protein. The sample holds about 570,000 distinct CDR3 sequences; approximately 11% are singletons and the top ten take roughly 9.6%. This sample was shared with a second study, whose subject was T cells expressing NK-cell markers. Turning to that study: Beta-chain TCR cDNA was generated via 5'RACE template switching with UMIs. Beta-chain profiling covered CD3+CD56+NKG2C+, CD3+CD56+NKG2C- and CD3+CD56-NKG2C+ sorted subsets. Sorting of alpha-beta TCR T cells alone was achieved in several experiments with an anti-gamma-delta TCR antibody. Dominant NKG2C+ clonotype frequencies of roughly 1.0-8% of CD8+ T cells were measured in over 5 donors. Once again these clonotypes came out on top in the CD3+CD56-NKG2C+ fraction of a few donors.

The rearrangement links TRBV11-2 to TRBJ2-3; 11 bases are shared with TRBD1. The input for sequencing was PBMCs from blood, taken on the day of vaccination. The origin of this receptor is a man in his fifties or sixties who received an inactivated influenza vaccine. In DNA form, the CDR3 reads TGTGCCAGCAGCTTAGGGACAGGGGGCTATAGCACAGATACGCAGTATTTT. Amino acids: CASSLGTGGYSTDTQYF.